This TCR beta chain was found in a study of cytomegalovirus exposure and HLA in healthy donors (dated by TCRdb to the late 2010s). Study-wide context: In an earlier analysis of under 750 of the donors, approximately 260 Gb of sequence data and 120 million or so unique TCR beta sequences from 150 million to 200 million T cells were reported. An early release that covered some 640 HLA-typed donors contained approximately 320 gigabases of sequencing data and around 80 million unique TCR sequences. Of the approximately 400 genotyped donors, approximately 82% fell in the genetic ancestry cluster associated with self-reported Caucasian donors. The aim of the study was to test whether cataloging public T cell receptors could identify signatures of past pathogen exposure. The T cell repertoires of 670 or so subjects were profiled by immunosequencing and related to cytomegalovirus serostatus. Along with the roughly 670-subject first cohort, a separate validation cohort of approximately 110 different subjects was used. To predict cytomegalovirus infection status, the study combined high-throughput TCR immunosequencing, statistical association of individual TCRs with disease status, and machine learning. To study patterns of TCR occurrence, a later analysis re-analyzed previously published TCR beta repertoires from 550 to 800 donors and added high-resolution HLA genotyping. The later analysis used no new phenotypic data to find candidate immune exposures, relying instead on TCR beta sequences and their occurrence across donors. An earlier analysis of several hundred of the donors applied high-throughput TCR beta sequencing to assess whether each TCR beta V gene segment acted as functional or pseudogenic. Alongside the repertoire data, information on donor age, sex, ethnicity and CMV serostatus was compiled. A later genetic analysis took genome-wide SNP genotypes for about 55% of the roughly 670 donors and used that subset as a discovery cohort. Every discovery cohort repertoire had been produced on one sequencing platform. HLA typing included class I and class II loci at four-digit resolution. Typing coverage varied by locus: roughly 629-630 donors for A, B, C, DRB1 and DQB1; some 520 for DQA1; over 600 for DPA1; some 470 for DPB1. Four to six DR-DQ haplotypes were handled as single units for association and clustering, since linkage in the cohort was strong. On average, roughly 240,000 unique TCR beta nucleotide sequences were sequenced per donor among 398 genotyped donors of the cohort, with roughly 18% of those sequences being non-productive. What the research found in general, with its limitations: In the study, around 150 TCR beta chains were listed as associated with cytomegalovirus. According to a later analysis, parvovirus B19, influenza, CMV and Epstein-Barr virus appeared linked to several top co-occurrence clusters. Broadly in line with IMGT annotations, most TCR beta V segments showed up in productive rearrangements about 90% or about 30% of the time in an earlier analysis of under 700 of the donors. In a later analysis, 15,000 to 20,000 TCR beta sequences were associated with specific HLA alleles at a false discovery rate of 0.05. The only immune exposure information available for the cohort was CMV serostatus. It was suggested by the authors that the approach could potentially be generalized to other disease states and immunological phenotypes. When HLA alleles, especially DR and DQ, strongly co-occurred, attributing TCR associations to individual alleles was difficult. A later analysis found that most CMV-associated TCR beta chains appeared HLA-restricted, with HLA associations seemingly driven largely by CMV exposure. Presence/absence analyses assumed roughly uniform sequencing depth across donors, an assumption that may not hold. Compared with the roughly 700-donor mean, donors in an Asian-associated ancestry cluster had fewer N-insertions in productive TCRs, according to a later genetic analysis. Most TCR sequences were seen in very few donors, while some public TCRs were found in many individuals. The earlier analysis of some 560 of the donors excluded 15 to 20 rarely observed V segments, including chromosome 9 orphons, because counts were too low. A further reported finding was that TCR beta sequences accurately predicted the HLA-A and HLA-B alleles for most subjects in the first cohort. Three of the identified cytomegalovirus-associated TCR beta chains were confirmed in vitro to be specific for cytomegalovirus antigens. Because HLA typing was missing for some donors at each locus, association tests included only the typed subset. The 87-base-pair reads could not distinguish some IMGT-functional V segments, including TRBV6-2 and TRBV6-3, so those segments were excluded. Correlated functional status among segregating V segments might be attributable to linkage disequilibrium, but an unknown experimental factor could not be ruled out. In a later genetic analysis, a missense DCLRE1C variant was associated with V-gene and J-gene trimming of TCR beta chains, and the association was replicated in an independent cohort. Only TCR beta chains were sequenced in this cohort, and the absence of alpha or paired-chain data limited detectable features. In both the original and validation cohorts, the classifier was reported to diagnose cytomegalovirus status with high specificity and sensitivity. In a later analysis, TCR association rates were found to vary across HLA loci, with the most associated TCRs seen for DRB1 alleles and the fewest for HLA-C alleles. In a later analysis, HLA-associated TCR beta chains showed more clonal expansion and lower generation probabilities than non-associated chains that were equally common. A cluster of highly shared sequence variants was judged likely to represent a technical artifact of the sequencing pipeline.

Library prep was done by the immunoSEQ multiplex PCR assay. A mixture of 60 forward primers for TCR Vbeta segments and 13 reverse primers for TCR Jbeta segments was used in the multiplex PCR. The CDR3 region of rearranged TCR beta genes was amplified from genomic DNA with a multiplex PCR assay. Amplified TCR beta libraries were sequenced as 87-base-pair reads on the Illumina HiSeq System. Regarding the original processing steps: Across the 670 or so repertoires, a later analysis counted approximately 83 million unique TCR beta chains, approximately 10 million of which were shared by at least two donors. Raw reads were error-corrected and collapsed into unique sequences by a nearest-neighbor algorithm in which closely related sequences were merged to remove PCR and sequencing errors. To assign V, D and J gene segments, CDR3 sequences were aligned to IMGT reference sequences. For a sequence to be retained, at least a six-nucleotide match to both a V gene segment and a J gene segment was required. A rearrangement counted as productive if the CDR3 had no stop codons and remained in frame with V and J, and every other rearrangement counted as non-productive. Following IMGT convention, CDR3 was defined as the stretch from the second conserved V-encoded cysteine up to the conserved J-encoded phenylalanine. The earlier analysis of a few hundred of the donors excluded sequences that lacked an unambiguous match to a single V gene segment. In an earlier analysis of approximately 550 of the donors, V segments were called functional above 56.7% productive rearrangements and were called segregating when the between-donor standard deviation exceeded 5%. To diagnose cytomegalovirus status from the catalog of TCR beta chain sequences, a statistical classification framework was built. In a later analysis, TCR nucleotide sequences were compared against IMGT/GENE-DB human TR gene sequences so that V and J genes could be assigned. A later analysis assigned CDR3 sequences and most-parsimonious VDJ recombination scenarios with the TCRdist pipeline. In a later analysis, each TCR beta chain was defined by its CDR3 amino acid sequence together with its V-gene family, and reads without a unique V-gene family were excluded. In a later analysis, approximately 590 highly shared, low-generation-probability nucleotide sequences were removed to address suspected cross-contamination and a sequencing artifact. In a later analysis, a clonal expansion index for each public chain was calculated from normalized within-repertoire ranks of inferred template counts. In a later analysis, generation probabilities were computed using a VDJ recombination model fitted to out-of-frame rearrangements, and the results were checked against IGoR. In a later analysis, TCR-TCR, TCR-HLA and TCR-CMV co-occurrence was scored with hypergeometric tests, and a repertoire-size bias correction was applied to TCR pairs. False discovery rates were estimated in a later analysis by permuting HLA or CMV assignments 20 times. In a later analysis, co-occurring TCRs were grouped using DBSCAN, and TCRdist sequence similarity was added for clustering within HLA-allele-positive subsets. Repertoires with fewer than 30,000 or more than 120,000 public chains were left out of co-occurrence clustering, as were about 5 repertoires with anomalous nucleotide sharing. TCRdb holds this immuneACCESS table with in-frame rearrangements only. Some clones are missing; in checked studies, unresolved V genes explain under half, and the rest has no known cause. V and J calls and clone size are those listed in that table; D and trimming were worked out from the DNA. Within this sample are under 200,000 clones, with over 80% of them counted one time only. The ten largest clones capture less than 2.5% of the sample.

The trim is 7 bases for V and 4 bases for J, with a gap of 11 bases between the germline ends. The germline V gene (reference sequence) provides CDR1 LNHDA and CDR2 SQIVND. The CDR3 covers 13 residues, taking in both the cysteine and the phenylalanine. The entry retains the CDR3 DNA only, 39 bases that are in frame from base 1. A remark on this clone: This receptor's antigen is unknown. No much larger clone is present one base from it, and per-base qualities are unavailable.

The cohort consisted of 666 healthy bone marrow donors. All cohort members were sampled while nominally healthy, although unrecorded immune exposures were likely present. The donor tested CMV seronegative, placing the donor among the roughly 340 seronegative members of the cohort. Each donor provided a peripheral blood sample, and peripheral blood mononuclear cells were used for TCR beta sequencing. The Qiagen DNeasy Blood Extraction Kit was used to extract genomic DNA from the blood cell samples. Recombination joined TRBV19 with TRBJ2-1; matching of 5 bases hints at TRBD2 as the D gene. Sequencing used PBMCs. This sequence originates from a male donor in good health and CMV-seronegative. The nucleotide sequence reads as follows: TGTGCCAGTACCTCCCCGGGGTACAATGAGCAGTTCTTC. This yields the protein CASTSPGYNEQFF.